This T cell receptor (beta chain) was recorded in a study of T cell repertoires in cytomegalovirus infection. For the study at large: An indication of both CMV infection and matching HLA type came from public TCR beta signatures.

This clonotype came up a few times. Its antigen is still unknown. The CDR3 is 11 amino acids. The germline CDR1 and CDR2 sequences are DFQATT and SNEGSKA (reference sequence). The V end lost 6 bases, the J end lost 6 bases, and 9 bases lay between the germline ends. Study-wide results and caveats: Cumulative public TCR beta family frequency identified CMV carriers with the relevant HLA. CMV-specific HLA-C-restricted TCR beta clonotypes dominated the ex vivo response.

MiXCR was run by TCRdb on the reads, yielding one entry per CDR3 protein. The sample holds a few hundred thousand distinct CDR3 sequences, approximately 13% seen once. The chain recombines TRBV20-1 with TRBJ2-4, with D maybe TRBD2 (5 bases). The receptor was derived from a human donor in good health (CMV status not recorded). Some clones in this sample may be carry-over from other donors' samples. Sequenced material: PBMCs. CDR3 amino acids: CSAGVGNIQYF. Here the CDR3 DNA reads TGCAGTGCCGGGGTAGGAAACATTCAGTACTTC.